The clone carrying this TCR beta chain was recorded many times. Its antigen is not known. The sample originates from a study of early T cells in non-severe SARS-CoV-2 infection. Study observations and caveats: VDJdb matches were skewed toward anti-spike CD8 T cell responses.

V was trimmed by 2 bases and J by 1 base, leaving 11 bases between them. This CDR3 has 15 amino acids. Per germline, CDR1 SGDLS and CDR2 YYNGEE. TCRdb called the 5' RACE reads again in MiXCR, with one record for every CDR3 protein. Seen here are more than 25,000 distinct CDR3 sequences, under 6.5% observed once, and the top ten hold 10% to 15%. Sequencing was done on a sample of whole blood. The source of this sequence is an adult who was a healthcare worker with PCR-confirmed SARS-CoV-2 infection or an uninfected control (not recorded which). This sequence joins TRBV9 and TRBJ2-3; D is tentatively TRBD1 or TRBD2 (5 bases each). CDR3 in amino acids: CASSVGTKGTDTQYF. The CDR3 DNA follows: TGTGCCAGCAGCGTCGGGACCAAAGGCACAGATACGCAGTATTTT.